The following is a TCR beta chain sequence with its context. This sample is drawn from a study of control samples from healthy donors and cancer patients. Measured with immunoSEQ multiplex PCR; TCRdb has only the in-frame clones, and not every one. The profile shows 75,000 to 80,000 clones, around nine tenths of them singletons. This CDR3 region has 13 residues. V was pared by 1 base and J by 4 bases, with 8 bases between. Germline V gene sequence: CDR1 SGHDT, CDR2 YYEEEE. The TCR was taken from a woman between 50 and 59 years old with colorectal cancer. The source material was PBMCs. The V and J genes are TRBV5-6 and TRBJ1-2; D not resolved. CDR3 bases: TGTGCCAGCAGCTTGTTAGGGAGCTATGGCTACACCTTC. Protein: CASSLLGSYGYTF. Based on the CDR3 plus reference TRBV5-6 and TRBJ1-2, the full variable domain is DAGVTQSPTHLIKTRGQQVTLRCSPKSGHDTVSWYQQALGQGPQFIFQYYEEEERQRGNFPDRFSGHQFPNYSSELNVNALLLGDSALYLCASSLLGSYGYTFGSGTRLTVV.